A single sample gave rise to the 10 T cell receptor beta chains below, sequenced in a study of OX40 agonist ivuxolimab in advanced cancers. Sequenced by immunoSEQ multiplex PCR; TCRdb stores in-frame clones only, minus some. The sample lists 75,000 to 90,000 clones, about four fifths occurring once. The sequencing used CD4+ or CD8+ T cells sorted from blood, collected in a trial of the OX40 agonist ivuxolimab. The receptors were gathered from an adult with an advanced solid tumor such as melanoma, head and neck, liver or kidney cancer.

This chain links TRBV7-9 with TRBJ2-1; 11 positions match TRBD2. Per germline, CDR1 SEHNR and CDR2 FQNEAQ (reference sequence). The CDR3 covers 16 residues. The junction had 5 bases not matched to a gene; V was cut back by 5 bases and J by 2 bases. DNA of the CDR3: TGTGCCAGCAGCACGTTAGCGGGAGGGCCCTACAATGAGCAGTTCTTC. Translation gives CASSTLAGGPYNEQFF.

V gene TRBV9 combines with J gene TRBJ2-7; D may be TRBD1 or TRBD2 (5 bases each). Germline V gene sequence: CDR1 SGDLS, CDR2 YYNGEE. The CDR3 runs 17 residues. With 0 bases removed from V and 2 bases from J, the gap between germline ends came to 18 bases. CDR3 sequence: CASSVGGPVKGTYEQYF. The CDR3 nucleotides are TGTGCCAGCAGCGTAGGGGGACCGGTAAAAGGGACCTACGAGCAGTACTTC.

This clone was counted a few times. The chain recombines TRBV15 with TRBJ2-7, with D possibly being TRBD1 or TRBD2 (5 bases each). This CDR3 region has 16 residues. V was cut by 1 base and J by 3 bases, with 16 bases left in between. Per germline, CDR1 LNHNV and CDR2 YYDKDF (reference sequence). CDR3 in amino acids: CATSRGSGTVLYEQYF. The CDR3 region has the DNA TGTGCCACCAGCAGAGGATCAGGGACGGTCCTCTACGAGCAGTACTTC.

The V and J genes are TRBV5-5 and TRBJ2-7; 14 bases align to TRBD2. The ends lost 3 bases at V and 0 bases at J; junction bases unmatched: 8. The CDR3 is made up of 18 amino acids. The germline gives CDR1 SGHKS, CDR2 YYEKEE (reference sequence). The DNA of the CDR3 is TGTGCCAGCAGCTCCCCCGGGACTAGCGGGGGTATCTCCTACGAGCAGTACTTC. Amino acids: CASSSPGTSGGISYEQYF. Filled out from reference TRBV5-5 and TRBJ2-7, the complete variable domain reads DAGVTQSPTHLIKTRGQQVTLRCSPISGHKSVSWYQQVLGQGPQFIFQYYEKEERGRGNFPDRFSARQFPNYSSELNVNALLLGDSALYLCASSSPGTSGGISYEQYFGPGTRLTVT.

V usage is TRBV18 and J usage is TRBJ1-3, with unresolved D. There are 15 residues in the CDR3. V was cut by 0 bases and J by 4 bases, with 10 bases left in between. Germline CDR1 KGHSH, CDR2 LQKENI. The CDR3, as DNA: TGTGCCAGCTCACCACCAGCCCTAGGGGGAAACACCATATATTTT. It codes for CASSPPALGGNTIYF.

This clone showed up just once. CDR3 region: CASSPRSGVGTEAFF. CDR3 in DNA: TGCGCCAGCAGCCCCCGGTCGGGGGTGGGCACTGAAGCTTTCTTT. The chain joins TRBV5-1 to TRBJ1-1; D is perhaps TRBD1 (5 bases). The CDR3 consists of 15 residues. V lost 4 bases and J lost 4, with 17 bases in between. From germline, CDR1 is SGHRS and CDR2 YFSETQ.

The chain combines TRBV27 with TRBJ2-3; 11 nucleotides agree with TRBD2. There are 16 residues in the CDR3. With 0 bases clipped from V and 4 bases from J, the junction kept 3 bases outside the gene matches. In germline, CDR1 is MNHEY, CDR2 SMNVEV (reference sequence). The CDR3 nucleotides read TGTGCCAGCAGTTTATCGGTGGGACTAGCGGCAGATACGCAGTATTTT. Protein: CASSLSVGLAADTQYF.

The rearrangement links TRBV19 to TRBJ1-1, with D unresolved. V lost 7 bases to trimming and J lost 0 bases, with 18 bases between them. The CDR3 consists of 16 residues. In germline, CDR1 is LNHDA, CDR2 SQIVND (reference sequence). The CDR3 reads CASTLSSRALNTEAFF. As DNA, the CDR3 is TGTGCCAGTACCCTTTCAAGCCGAGCCCTGAACACTGAAGCTTTCTTT. Full variable domain (outside the CDR3, taken from reference TRBV19 and TRBJ1-1): DGGITQSPKYLFRKEGQNVTLSCEQNLNHDAMYWYRQDPGQGLRLIYYSQIVNDFQKGDIAEGYSVSREKKESFPLTVTSAQKNPTAFYLCASTLSSRALNTEAFFGQGTRLTVV.

Only one count was recorded for this clone. The chain uses TRBV9 and TRBJ2-2; weak D call: TRBD1 (7 bases). The CDR3 length is 15 residues. V was cut by 6 bases and J by 7 bases, with 19 bases left in between. Germline CDR1 reads SGDLS; CDR2 reads YYNGEE. CDR3 sequence reads: CASTRGDTDVGELFF. The CDR3 nucleotides are TGTGCCAGCACCAGGGGGGACACAGACGTCGGGGAGCTGTTTTTT.

V gene TRBV7-8 combines with J gene TRBJ1-1, with TRBD1 as a possible D gene (5 bases). Germline V gene lookup returns CDR1 SGHVS and CDR2 FQNEAQ. There are 15 residues in the CDR3. V was pared by 6 bases and J by 5 bases, with 19 bases between. CDR3 loop: CASRAPGGTGTEAFF. The CDR3 region has the DNA TGTGCCAGCAGAGCTCCCGGGGGGACGGGGACTGAAGCTTTCTTT.